The entry that follows covers one T cell receptor (beta chain) sequence. No antigen is known for it. This sample was taken from a study of T cells expressing NK-cell markers. Study-wide context: Eight donors were sequenced, of whom seven were HCMV-seropositive, while the remaining one was HCMV-seronegative.

Germline V gene sequence: CDR1 SGHDT, CDR2 YYEEEE. There are 16 residues in the CDR3. TCRdb re-called the 5' RACE reads; every CDR3 protein appears as one record, without DNA. This table holds 300,000 to 500,000 distinct CDR3 sequences. Overall study findings and caveats: Several donors showed dominant NKG2C+ clonotypes comprising roughly 1.0-7.0% of their CD8+ T cells.

The sequenced material came from blood T cells: a sorted CD56 or NKG2C T cell subset, CD4+ or CD8+ T cells, or bulk PBMC T cells (not recorded which). The gene calls are TRBV5-6 and TRBJ2-5; TCRdb outputs TRBD1, but without DNA this stays unchecked. This sequence originates from a woman in her forties or fifties in good health. CDR3 amino acids: CASSHRLGGYGETQYF.